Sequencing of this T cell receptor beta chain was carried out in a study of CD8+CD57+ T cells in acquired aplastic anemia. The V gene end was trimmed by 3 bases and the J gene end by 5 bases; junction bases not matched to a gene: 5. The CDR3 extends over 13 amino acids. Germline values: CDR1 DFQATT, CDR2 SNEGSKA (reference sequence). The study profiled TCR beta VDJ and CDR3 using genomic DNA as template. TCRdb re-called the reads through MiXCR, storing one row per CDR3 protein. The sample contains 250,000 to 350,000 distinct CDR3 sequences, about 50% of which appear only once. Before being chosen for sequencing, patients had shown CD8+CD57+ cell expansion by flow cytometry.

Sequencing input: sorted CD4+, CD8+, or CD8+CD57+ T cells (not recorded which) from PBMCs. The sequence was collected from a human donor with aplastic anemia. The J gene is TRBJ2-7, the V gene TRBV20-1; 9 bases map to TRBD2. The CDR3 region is CSARGLATNEQYF. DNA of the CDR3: TGCAGTGCTAGGGGACTAGCAACGAACGAGCAGTACTTC.